The source of this T cell receptor beta chain is a study of CD8+ T cells in alopecia areata. This CDR3 is built from 16 residues. CDR1 and CDR2 from the germline V gene are SNHLY and FYNNEI. Trimming cost V 3 bases and J 5 bases, with 17 bases left between them. Sampling of alopecia areata patients yielded lesional scalp punch biopsies as well as peripheral blood. Both CD4+ and CD8+ T cells were separated by sorting PBMCs. Overall study findings and caveats: Greater clonality was observed in lesional scalp samples, especially alopecia totalis/universalis, versus normal scalp.

cDNA serving as the sequencing template came from extracted, reverse transcribed RNA. TCRdb keeps only in-frame clones here, not all; method: immunoSEQ multiplex PCR. Seen here are 110,000 or so clones, 58% observed once, and the top ten hold around 23%. Regarding this clone: What it binds is not known.

The V and J genes are TRBV2 and TRBJ2-1; tentatively, D is TRBD1 or TRBD2 (5 bases each). Specimen: NKG2D-low CD8+ T cells sorted from blood. The source of this sequence is a human donor with alopecia areata. In nucleotides, the CDR3 is TGTGCCAGCAGTGAGTCCCTCCGGGACCTAAACAATGAGCAGTTCTTC. Residues: CASSESLRDLNNEQFF.